A selection of T cell receptor beta chains follows, all from one sample in a study of blood T cells in healthy people across ages. TCRdb re-derived calls from the 5' RACE reads in MiXCR, one entry per CDR3 protein. The sample holds fewer than 800,000 distinct CDR3 sequences, roughly 25% seen once. The sample was also reused in another study, on T cells of mothers and their children.

The material sequenced was blood. These TCRs come from a boy aged 5-17 years in good health. The CDR3 runs from the conserved cysteine through the conserved F or W. The order of the fields is J gene, clone size, V gene, D gene, CDR3 DNA, CDR3 protein. The D gene is left open where the match is weak. The size entry is marked missing in some rows and otherwise reads once, few, many or a size class.

TRBJ2-7,few,TRBV5-1,NA,TGCGCCAGCAGCTTGGATCTAGAGTCCTACGAGCAGTACTTC,CASSLDLESYEQYF
TRBJ2-3,NA,TRBV6-2/TRBV6-3,NA,TGTGCCAGCACCTCTACGAACACAGATACGCAGTATTTT,CASTSTNTDTQYF
TRBJ1-1,few,TRBV6-6,NA,TGTGCCAGCAGGTATACTCCAGCTGAAGCTTTCTTT,CASRYTPAEAFF
TRBJ2-2,NA,TRBV7-9,TRBD1,TGTGCCAGCAGCCACCTGGCAGGGGGACACACCGGGGAGCTGTTTTTT,CASSHLAGGHTGELFF
TRBJ1-3,NA,TRBV7-7,NA,TGTGCTAGCAGCCTCTCTTCTGGAAACACCATATATTTT,CASSLSSGNTIYF
TRBJ2-6,many,TRBV7-3,NA,TGTGCCAGCAGCTTGTCAAGGTCTGGGGCCAACGTCCTGACTTTC,CASSLSRSGANVLTF
TRBJ2-1,NA,TRBV7-2,TRBD1,TGTGCCAGCAGCTTAGACCCTACAGGGGGTACCTACAATGAGCAGTTCTTC,CASSLDPTGGTYNEQFF
TRBJ2-1,many,TRBV3-1,NA,TGTGCCAGCAGCCTGGACCCCTACAATGAGCAGTTCTTC,CASSLDPYNEQFF
TRBJ2-2,many,TRBV29-1,NA,TGCAGCGTTGTATGGCGGAACACCGGGGAGCTGTTTTTT,CSVVWRNTGELFF
TRBJ1-4,NA,TRBV12-3/TRBV12-4,NA,TGTGCCAGCAGTTCCGTGGGGGGCACTAATGAAAAACTGTTTTTT,CASSSVGGTNEKLFF
TRBJ2-1,few,TRBV10-3,NA,TGTGCCATCAGCGCAGAAGGGGATGAGCAGTTCTTC,CAISAEGDEQFF
TRBJ2-4,few,TRBV3-1,NA,TGTGCCAGCAGCCAAGATCGGGGGCGCATTCAGTACTTC,CASSQDRGRIQYF
TRBJ1-1,once,TRBV7-9,NA,TGTGCCACCGTGACGGGCGCGAACACTGAAGCTTTCTTT,CATVTGANTEAFF
TRBJ2-5,NA,TRBV2,TRBD1,TGTGCCAGCAGTGAACCCCGACAGGGTGGGGCCCAGTACTTC,CASSEPRQGGAQYF
TRBJ2-5,few,TRBV7-2,NA,TGTGCCAGCAGCTTGACCGGCCCCCCGGGGTACCAGTACTTC,CASSLTGPPGYQYF
TRBJ2-7,NA,TRBV12-5,TRBD1,TGTGCTAGTGTCCCCGGGACAGACTCCTACGAGCAGTACTTC,CASVPGTDSYEQYF
TRBJ2-5,NA,TRBV20-1,TRBD2,TGCAGTGCTAGTCGTTCGTGGGGGGGGGAAGAGACCCAGTACTTC,CSASRSWGGEETQYF
TRBJ2-3,NA,TRBV4-1,NA,TGCGCCAGCAGCCAAGTTGCGACAGATACGCAGTATTTT,CASSQVATDTQYF
TRBJ2-5,NA,TRBV7-2,TRBD2,TGTGCCAGCAGCTTAGAGGCTAGCGGGAGTCCGTACCAAGAGACCCAGTACTTC,CASSLEASGSPYQETQYF
TRBJ1-2,few,TRBV20-1,NA,TGCAGTGCTAGCCCCCGATCCTATGGCTACACCTTC,CSASPRSYGYTF
TRBJ1-2,few,TRBV29-1,NA,TGCAGCGTTTCGCCTCGGGACATGACCTATGGCTACACCTTC,CSVSPRDMTYGYTF
TRBJ2-7,few,TRBV3-1,NA,TGTGCCAGCAGCCAGGGCAATTTCAACTACGAGCAGTACTTC,CASSQGNFNYEQYF
TRBJ1-1,few,TRBV9,NA,TGTGCCAGCAGCGTAGCGGGGGGCGGGTTGCCTGAAGCTTTCTTT,CASSVAGGGLPEAFF
TRBJ2-7,NA,TRBV9,NA,TGTGCCAGCAGCGAGGGGCGAGGCCTCTACGAGCAGTACTTC,CASSEGRGLYEQYF
TRBJ2-3,NA,TRBV7-3,TRBD2,TGTGCCAGCAGCCCCCACGCTAGCGGGGCAATCGATACGCAGTATTTT,CASSPHASGAIDTQYF
TRBJ2-7,NA,TRBV7-9,NA,TGTGCCAGCAGCTCGAATACCCAGGGTGGGCAGTACTTC,CASSSNTQGGQYF
TRBJ1-2,few,TRBV10-2,NA,TGCGCCAGCAGTGAGACAGGGCTGCGGGGCTACACCTTC,CASSETGLRGYTF
TRBJ2-7,NA,TRBV6-5,TRBD2,TGTGCCAGCAGCCCCCCCGGACTAGCGGGAAGCGAGCAGTACTTC,CASSPPGLAGSEQYF
TRBJ2-5,NA,TRBV15,NA,TGTGCCACCAGCAGAGCCCAGTCGCAAGAGACCCAGTACTTC,CATSRAQSQETQYF
TRBJ1-4,few,TRBV15,NA,TGTGCCACCAGCAAGCCCCCCTCTTGGCCAGCTCCTCGAGATGAAAAACTGTTTTTT,CATSKPPSWPAPRDEKLFF
TRBJ2-1,NA,TRBV4-3,TRBD1,TGCGCCAGCAGCCAAGATCTGGAACAGGGGGCTTACAATGAGCAGTTCTTC,CASSQDLEQGAYNEQFF
TRBJ2-3,few,TRBV5-6,NA,TGTGCCAGCAGCTCACCCGTTAAAGTTGGCCCAGATACGCAGTATTTT,CASSSPVKVGPDTQYF
TRBJ2-5,few,TRBV20-1,NA,TGCAGTGCTAGACCCGGAGAGACCCAGTACTTC,CSARPGETQYF
TRBJ1-4,NA,TRBV28,NA,TGTGCCAGCAGGGGGTGGTCGGATGAAAAACTGTTTTTT,CASRGWSDEKLFF
TRBJ1-2,few,TRBV7-9,NA,TGTGCCAGCAGCTTGGGGCCGGGCTATGGCTACACCTTC,CASSLGPGYGYTF
TRBJ1-2,few,TRBV7-2,TRBD1,TGTGCCAGCAGCTTATATGGGATAGCAGGGGGCGTCGGGTATGGCTACACCTTC,CASSLYGIAGGVGYGYTF
TRBJ2-3,NA,TRBV4-3,NA,TGCGCCAGCAGCCCCTCAGGGGAAGATACGCAGTATTTT,CASSPSGEDTQYF
TRBJ2-5,NA,TRBV2,NA,TGTGCCAGCGATAGAGGACTGGGGAAAGAGACCCAGTACTTC,CASDRGLGKETQYF
TRBJ2-5,NA,TRBV18,NA,TGTGCCAGCTCACCCTGGACAGAGCTAGAGACCCAGTACTTC,CASSPWTELETQYF
TRBJ2-1,many,TRBV5-4,NA,TGTGCCAGCAGCTCCTTCGACAATGAGCAGTTCTTC,CASSSFDNEQFF
TRBJ2-7,NA,TRBV11-2,NA,TGTGCCAGCAGCCTAGTAGAGACATCCTACGAGCAGTACTTC,CASSLVETSYEQYF
TRBJ1-4,NA,TRBV12-3/TRBV12-4,NA,TGTGCCAGCACCTCCGACAGGTGGGAAGCGCGAATGTTTTTT,CASTSDRWEARMFF
TRBJ2-2,few,TRBV6-6,NA,TGTGCCAGCAGTTACAAGGTCCGGGCAGATACCGGGGAGCTGTTTTTT,CASSYKVRADTGELFF
TRBJ2-2,few,TRBV6-5,NA,TGTGCCAGCATCCCCCAGGGAGAATCCGGGGAGCTGTTTTTT,CASIPQGESGELFF
TRBJ1-4,many,TRBV13,TRBD1,TGTGCCAGCAGCTTAAAGACCTACAGGGGTGATAGGAGTGAAAAACTGTTTTTT,CASSLKTYRGDRSEKLFF
TRBJ2-5,NA,TRBV11-3,NA,TGTGCCAGCAGCTCGACAGTTTTTGGGCGGGAGACCCAGTACTTC,CASSSTVFGRETQYF
TRBJ2-1,NA,TRBV20-1,TRBD1,TGCAGTGCTAGCGAGGCCCAGAGGGGGCACAATGAGCAGTTCTTC,CSASEAQRGHNEQFF
TRBJ2-5,NA,TRBV5-1,NA,TGCGCCAGCAGCCCGGTTCAGGGGAGGGAGACCCAGTACTTC,CASSPVQGRETQYF
TRBJ2-3,few,TRBV2,TRBD2,TGTGCCAGCAGTGTAGGTCTAGCGGTGGTCTCGAGGACAGATACGCAGTATTTT,CASSVGLAVVSRTDTQYF
TRBJ2-4,few,TRBV20-1,TRBD1,TGCAGTGCAAAGACAGGGTCAGCCAAAAACATTCAGTACTTC,CSAKTGSAKNIQYF
TRBJ1-1,few,TRBV29-1,NA,TGCAGCGCCGGCGCCGGGTCTTTGAGGAGCACTGAAGCTTTCTTT,CSAGAGSLRSTEAFF